This T cell receptor beta chain was sequenced during a study of shared T cell receptors in the human thymus. CDR1 and CDR2 (germline): MGHRA, YSYEKL. With 3 bases clipped from V and 7 bases from J, the junction kept 8 bases outside the gene matches. There are 15 residues in the CDR3. Generated by immunoSEQ multiplex PCR, the TCRdb table keeps only in-frame clones and is missing some. The sample shows under 850,000 clones, approximately 88% of them seen only once. The sample was also reused in another study, on human thymus T cells. This second report adds: Gene usage (both V and J) appeared biased in thymic and blood repertoires.

What was sequenced was thymocytes. The sequence derives from a boy under three years old with a congenital heart defect. The rearrangement links TRBV4-1 to TRBJ2-2; 7 positions agree with TRBD1. The CDR3 spells CASSHFDRAGGELFF. In DNA, the CDR3 is TGCGCCAGCAGCCACTTCGACAGGGCGGGCGGGGAGCTGTTTTTT.